Shown below are 32 T cell receptor beta chains from a single sample sequenced in a study of control samples from healthy donors and cancer patients. Produced via immunoSEQ multiplex PCR; TCRdb's table is partial and in-frame only. The repertoire holds 120,000 to 150,000 clones, with roughly 90% as singletons. Input material: blood. The receptors were sampled from a man in his thirties or forties in good health.

The V gene is TRBV6-5, the J gene TRBJ1-3; a possible D gene is TRBD1 (5 bases). V lost 10 bases and J 0 bases, leaving 13 bases between the germline ends. The CDR3 totals 14 residues. Germline V gene data show CDR1 as MNHEY and CDR2 as SVGAGI. CDR3 sequence reads: CATGGGSSGNTIYF. CDR3 DNA: TGTGCCACGGGGGGAGGGTCCTCTGGAAACACCATATATTTT.

The chain uses TRBV9 and TRBJ1-3; 7 bases line up with TRBD1. Germline CDR1 reads SGDLS; CDR2 reads YYNGEE. The J segment lost 2 bases and the V segment lost 3 bases, leaving 5 bases of the junction unmatched. The CDR3 length is 15 residues. The DNA of the CDR3 is TGTGCCAGCAGCGCAGAGGGGGCCGCTGGAAACACCATATATTTT. This translates into CASSAEGAAGNTIYF.

The rearrangement links TRBV19 to TRBJ2-2, with a tentative D call TRBD2 (5 bases). Trimming removed 5 bases at V and 7 bases at J, with 17 bases between. Per the germline V gene, CDR1 is LNHDA and CDR2 is SQIVND (reference sequence). This CDR3 contains 15 residues. CDR3 DNA sequence: TGTGCCAGTAGTTTTGGGGTCTCCGGGATCGGGGAGCTGTTTTTT. The encoded protein is CASSFGVSGIGELFF.

This chain joins TRBV4-1 and TRBJ1-1, with D perhaps matching TRBD1 (6 bases). In germline, CDR1 is MGHRA, CDR2 YSYEKL. Trimming took off 1 base at V and 1 base at J, with 22 bases between the two ends. The CDR3 consists of 19 residues. Written as DNA, the CDR3 is TGCGCCAGCAGCCAAGTCCCCCGGGTTACAGGGATGAAGAACACTGAAGCTTTCTTT. Encoded protein: CASSQVPRVTGMKNTEAFF.

The chain is built from TRBV7-9 and TRBJ2-3; TRBD2 matches at 7 bases. Germline-derived CDR1 and CDR2 are SEHNR and FQNEAQ (reference sequence). The CDR3 is 16 residues long. Losses at the gene ends were 0 bases for V and 2 bases for J; bases not matched to a gene: 5. This chain's CDR3 is CASSLAMGLYTDTQYF. The CDR3 DNA reads as TGTGCCAGCAGCTTAGCCATGGGACTATACACAGATACGCAGTATTTT.

V is TRBV15 and J is TRBJ2-5, with 7 bases identical to TRBD2. Germline V gene sequence: CDR1 LNHNV, CDR2 YYDKDF (reference sequence). V lost 0 bases, J lost 4 bases, and 5 bases stayed unmatched. The CDR3 loop spans 15 amino acids. DNA for the CDR3: TGTGCCACCAGCAGAGAGAAAGCGGGGCGAGAGACCCAGTACTTC. Its protein is CATSREKAGRETQYF.

This clone has just one count. J is TRBJ1-5 and V is TRBV2; 8 nucleotides agree with TRBD1. The CDR3 runs to 18 residues. Germline loops: CDR1 SNHLY, CDR2 FYNNEI. The V and J ends lost 5 bases and 0 bases, in that order; junction bases with no gene match: 12. The CDR3 sequence is CASSLPLDRGTSNQPQHF. The DNA for the CDR3 is TGTGCCAGCAGTCTTCCGCTTGACAGGGGTACTAGCAATCAGCCCCAGCATTTT.

The chain joins TRBV14 to TRBJ1-1; no clear D. Germline V gene sequence: CDR1 SGHDN, CDR2 FVKESK. V gave up 5 bases and J gave up 1 base, with 8 bases separating them. CDR3 size: 13 residues. The CDR3 region has the DNA TGTGCCAGCAGCATTCAGAGGAACACTGAAGCTTTCTTT. Protein: CASSIQRNTEAFF.

The chain recombines TRBV27 with TRBJ2-7, with 12 bases aligning to TRBD1. The CDR3 contains 18 residues. V dropped 2 bases and J dropped 1; count of bases not matched to a gene: 9. Germline values: CDR1 MNHEY, CDR2 SMNVEV (reference sequence). CDR3 loop: CASSLTGQGASFSYEQYF. CDR3 DNA sequence: TGTGCCAGCAGTTTAACGGGACAGGGGGCTTCATTTTCCTACGAGCAGTACTTC.

The J gene is TRBJ2-1, the V gene TRBV18; 7 bases are a match to TRBD2. The V segment lost 0 bases and the J segment 7 bases; nucleotides outside the gene matches: 9. The germline CDR1 and CDR2 sequences are KGHSH and LQKENI. There are 16 residues in the CDR3. The CDR3 DNA reads TGTGCCAGCTCACCACCACGGCTAGCGGCTTCGAATGAGCAGTTCTTC. Translating it yields CASSPPRLAASNEQFF.

In its sample, this clone was seen once. Here the CDR3 DNA reads TGTGCCAGCAGCTCGAGCGGGAGGGCCGAAGAGACCCAGTACTTC. It specifies CASSSSGRAEETQYF. The chain employs TRBV7-8 and TRBJ2-5, with TRBD2 matching over 10 bases. Germline loops: CDR1 SGHVS, CDR2 FQNEAQ. The V gene end was trimmed by 4 bases and the J gene end by 3 bases; junction bases not matched to a gene: 5. This CDR3 has 15 residues. Based on the CDR3 plus reference TRBV7-8 and TRBJ2-5, the full variable domain is GAGVSQSPRYKVAKRGQDVALRCDPISGHVSLFWYQQALGQGPEFLTYFQNEAQLDKSGLPSDRFFAERPEGSVSTLKIQRTQQEDSAVYLCASSSSGRAEETQYFGPGTRLLVL.

The chain joins TRBV4-1 to TRBJ2-7; a weak D match, TRBD1 (5 bases). Per the germline V gene, CDR1 is MGHRA and CDR2 is YSYEKL. This CDR3 has 14 residues. Trimming took 4 bases from V and 4 from J, leaving 14 bases between them. The CDR3 bases are TGCGCCAGCAGCCGGCGGTTAGGGGCATACGAGCAGTACTTC. It codes for CASSRRLGAYEQYF.

The chain combines TRBV20-1 with TRBJ2-7, with D tentatively TRBD2 (5 bases). Germline CDR1 is DFQATT and CDR2 is SNEGSKA (reference sequence). Trimming removed 3 bases from V and 1 base from J, with 7 bases in between. The CDR3 has 12 amino acids. The CDR3 region is CSASRGSYEQYF. In nucleotides, the CDR3 is TGCAGTGCTAGTAGAGGGTCCTACGAGCAGTACTTC.

The chain uses TRBV27 and TRBJ2-1, with 7 bases that match TRBD2. The germline V gene has CDR1 MNHEY and CDR2 SMNVEV (reference sequence). V was clipped by 3 bases and J by 0 bases; unmatched bases: 5. CDR3 length: 16 amino acids. The CDR3 nucleotides read TGTGCCAGCAGTTTGACTAGCAGAAGCTCCTACAATGAGCAGTTCTTC. It codes for CASSLTSRSSYNEQFF.

The V call is TRBV6-1, the J call TRBJ1-2; no clear D. The CDR3 is 12 residues long. Germline V gene lookup returns CDR1 MNHNS and CDR2 SASEGT. V lost 3 bases and J lost 8, with 10 bases in between. The chain's CDR3 is CASSERESGYTF. The CDR3 DNA reads TGTGCCAGCAGTGAGAGGGAATCCGGCTACACCTTC.

The chain is built from TRBV2 and TRBJ2-1, with D perhaps TRBD1 (6 bases). CDR3 length equals 14 residues. Germline-derived CDR1 and CDR2 are SNHLY and FYNNEI. Trimming cost V 6 bases and J 5 bases, with 14 bases left between them. DNA for the CDR3: TGTGCCAGCAGCGAGGACAGTGACCACAATGAGCAGTTCTTC. Its protein is CASSEDSDHNEQFF.

The chain uses TRBV7-9 and TRBJ2-7; 12 positions match TRBD2. The CDR3 is 16 residues long. Germline V lookup: CDR1 SEHNR, CDR2 FQNEAQ (reference sequence). With 4 bases clipped from V and 1 base from J, the junction kept 5 bases outside the gene matches. CDR3 sequence: CASSSRGLAGSYEQYF. Here the CDR3 DNA reads TGTGCCAGCAGCTCAAGGGGACTAGCGGGTTCCTACGAGCAGTACTTC.

The chain uses TRBV5-4 and TRBJ2-1; 8 nucleotides agree with TRBD1. Germline V gene sequence: CDR1 SGHNT, CDR2 YYREEE (reference sequence). The CDR3 consists of 15 residues. With V trimmed by 9 bases and J by 1 base, 9 bases remained unmatched. In DNA form, the CDR3 reads TGTGCCACAAGGAACGACAGGGGTTCCTACAATGAGCAGTTCTTC. Protein: CATRNDRGSYNEQFF.

This clone was counted once. The chain is built from TRBV4-3 and TRBJ2-7; no clear D gene. V lost 0 bases, J lost 3 bases, and 6 bases lay in between. This CDR3 contains 13 residues. Germline CDR1 reads LGHNA; CDR2 reads YSLEER. The CDR3 spells CASSQDLFYEQYF. In DNA, the CDR3 is TGCGCCAGCAGCCAAGATTTGTTCTACGAGCAGTACTTC.

This chain uses TRBV5-1 with TRBJ2-5, with unresolved D. V was trimmed by 3 bases and J by 5 bases, leaving 8 bases between them. The CDR3 contains 12 residues. CDR1 is SGHRS, CDR2 YFSETQ, per germline. CDR3 amino acids: CASSSRWETQYF. Here the CDR3 DNA reads TGCGCCAGCAGCTCCCGGTGGGAGACCCAGTACTTC.

V usage is TRBV27 and J usage is TRBJ2-3; 8 bases match TRBD1. The CDR3 has 15 residues. The germline CDR1 and CDR2 sequences are MNHEY and SMNVEV (reference sequence). V dropped 7 bases and J dropped 2; count of bases not matched to a gene: 8. CDR3 sequence: CASTRGTGFTDTQYF. The CDR3 coding sequence is TGTGCCAGCACCCGGGGGACAGGATTCACAGATACGCAGTATTTT.

This rearrangement joins TRBV24-1 to TRBJ1-5; a possible D gene is TRBD1 (5 bases). Germline V gene sequence: CDR1 KGHDR, CDR2 SFDVKD. Trimming removed 1 base at V and 8 bases at J, with 8 bases between. The CDR3 contains 13 residues. The CDR3 coding sequence is TGTGCCACCAGTGATTTCAGAGGGGAGCCCCAGCATTTT. It is translated as CATSDFRGEPQHF.

As DNA, the CDR3 is TGTGCCAGCAGTGCCCGACTAGCGGGAGTCTACGAGCAGTACTTC. Protein sequence: CASSARLAGVYEQYF. This chain uses TRBV28 with TRBJ2-7; TRBD2 aligns across 12 bases. This CDR3 is built from 15 residues. V trimming: 5 bases; J trimming: 3 bases; junction bases outside the gene matches: 5. Per the germline V gene, CDR1 is MDHEN and CDR2 is SYDVKM.

V gene TRBV10-3 combines with J gene TRBJ2-7; 16 nucleotides match TRBD2. Germline CDR1 reads ENHRY; CDR2 reads SYGVKD. J lost 6 bases, V lost 9 bases, and 5 bases had no gene match. The length of the CDR3 is 14 residues. CDR3 sequence: CAIGTSGRASEQYF. The CDR3 DNA reads TGTGCCATTGGGACTAGCGGGAGGGCCAGCGAGCAGTACTTC.

A single count supports this clone. CDR3 sequence reads: CASSALGSTGELFF. The CDR3 DNA follows: TGTGCCAGCAGCGCCTTGGGTTCCACCGGGGAGCTGTTTTTT. The chain is built from TRBV7-6 and TRBJ2-2, with D unclear. Germline V gene sequence: CDR1 SGHVS, CDR2 FNYEAQ. This CDR3 is 14 amino acids long. V gave up 5 bases and J gave up 4 bases, with 11 bases separating them.

The chain has TRBV7-8 and TRBJ2-5; the D is unclear. The CDR3 consists of 14 residues. Germline CDR1 and CDR2: SGHVS and FQNEAQ. Trimming removed 2 bases at V and 5 bases at J, with 12 bases between. In DNA, the CDR3 is TGTGCCAGCAGCTTACCCCCCCCGAGTGAGACCCAGTACTTC. Its translation: CASSLPPPSETQYF.

This clone was detected only once. This chain links TRBV19 with TRBJ1-2; D not resolved. V dropped 6 bases and J dropped 7 bases, with 21 bases sitting between them. CDR3 length: 15 residues. The germline gives CDR1 LNHDA, CDR2 SQIVND (reference sequence). The chain's CDR3 is CASRGSRGKVFGYTF. The CDR3 nucleotides read TGTGCCAGTAGAGGGTCGCGAGGGAAGGTCTTTGGCTACACCTTC. The complete variable domain, with remaining parts taken from reference TRBV19 and TRBJ1-2, reads DGGITQSPKYLFRKEGQNVTLSCEQNLNHDAMYWYRQDPGQGLRLIYYSQIVNDFQKGDIAEGYSVSREKKESFPLTVTSAQKNPTAFYLCASRGSRGKVFGYTFGSGTRLTVV.

This chain joins TRBV20-1 and TRBJ1-1, with 7 bases lining up with TRBD1. CDR3 length: 11 amino acids. V shed 5 bases, J shed 7 bases, and the junction held 4 bases outside the gene matches. CDR1 is DFQATT and CDR2 is SNEGSKA in the germline V gene (reference sequence). The CDR3 DNA sequence: TGCAGTGCTTGGGACAGAAGTGAAGCTTTCTTT. Protein: CSAWDRSEAFF.

The genes are TRBV27 and TRBJ1-5, with D possibly TRBD1 on 5 matching bases. V lost 2 bases and J 7 bases, leaving 9 bases between the germline ends. Germline assignment: CDR1 MNHEY and CDR2 SMNVEV (reference sequence). CDR3 length: 13 residues. The CDR3 DNA sequence: TGTGCCAGCAGTTTAAACCGACAGCAGCCCCAGCATTTT. Its translation is CASSLNRQQPQHF.

The chain carries TRBV6-5 and TRBJ2-5; D gene uncertain. The CDR3 length is 12 residues. The germline gives CDR1 MNHEY, CDR2 SVGAGI. V was clipped by 6 bases and J by 4 bases, with 9 bases between them. As DNA, the CDR3 is TGTGCCAGCAGCCTGAAAGGAGAGACCCAGTACTTC. This codes for CASSLKGETQYF.

The J gene is TRBJ1-2, the V gene TRBV19; no clear D gene. Between the trimmed V and J ends, which lost 6 bases and 8 bases, there was a span of 25 bases. Per the germline V gene, CDR1 is LNHDA and CDR2 is SQIVND (reference sequence). This CDR3 has 16 amino acids. The CDR3 here is CASRSYVHNPAEGYTF. The CDR3 region has the DNA TGTGCCAGTAGGAGCTATGTTCACAACCCAGCGGAGGGCTACACCTTC.

The chain is built from TRBV19 and TRBJ1-5; D gene unclear. The V gene's germline CDR1 is LNHDA and CDR2 SQIVND (reference sequence). The CDR3 is made up of 15 amino acids. The V and J ends lost 3 bases and 5 bases respectively, with 14 bases between them. The CDR3: CASSMKGTIYQPQHF. DNA of the CDR3: TGTGCCAGTAGTATGAAAGGTACCATATATCAGCCCCAGCATTTT. Supplemented by reference TRBV19 and TRBJ1-5, the full variable domain reads DGGITQSPKYLFRKEGQNVTLSCEQNLNHDAMYWYRQDPGQGLRLIYYSQIVNDFQKGDIAEGYSVSREKKESFPLTVTSAQKNPTAFYLCASSMKGTIYQPQHFGDGTRLSIL.